This TCR beta chain was sequenced during a study of T cell responses to AZD1222 COVID-19 vaccine. For this clone: Its antigen is not identified.

The CDR3 contains 13 residues. The germline gives CDR1 LGHNA, CDR2 YNFKEQ. With 4 bases removed from V and 10 bases from J, the gap between germline ends came to 14 bases. Sequencing used immunoSEQ multiplex PCR; TCRdb keeps in-frame clones, though not all of them. The sample records approximately 150,000 clones, roughly 93% being singletons. Study-wide results and limits: At baseline, seropositivity was found in only a handful of AZD1222 recipients. Two AZD1222 administrations were followed by greater Spike-specific TCR breadth and depth. Close to half of all spike-specific TCRs reportedly target regions of the variants that are unmutated. The donor cohort was predominantly white British with a female majority, and clonal diversity may have been underestimated.

This clonotype originated in an adult who received the AZD1222 COVID-19 vaccine. The sample here was peripheral blood, taken 28 days after the second AZD1222 dose. V gene TRBV4-2 combines with J gene TRBJ2-1, with a possible D match to TRBD2 (6 bases). CDR3 DNA sequence: TGTGCCAGCAGCCCCCGGGAGCGTAGGGAGCAGTTCTTC. It yields the protein CASSPRERREQFF.